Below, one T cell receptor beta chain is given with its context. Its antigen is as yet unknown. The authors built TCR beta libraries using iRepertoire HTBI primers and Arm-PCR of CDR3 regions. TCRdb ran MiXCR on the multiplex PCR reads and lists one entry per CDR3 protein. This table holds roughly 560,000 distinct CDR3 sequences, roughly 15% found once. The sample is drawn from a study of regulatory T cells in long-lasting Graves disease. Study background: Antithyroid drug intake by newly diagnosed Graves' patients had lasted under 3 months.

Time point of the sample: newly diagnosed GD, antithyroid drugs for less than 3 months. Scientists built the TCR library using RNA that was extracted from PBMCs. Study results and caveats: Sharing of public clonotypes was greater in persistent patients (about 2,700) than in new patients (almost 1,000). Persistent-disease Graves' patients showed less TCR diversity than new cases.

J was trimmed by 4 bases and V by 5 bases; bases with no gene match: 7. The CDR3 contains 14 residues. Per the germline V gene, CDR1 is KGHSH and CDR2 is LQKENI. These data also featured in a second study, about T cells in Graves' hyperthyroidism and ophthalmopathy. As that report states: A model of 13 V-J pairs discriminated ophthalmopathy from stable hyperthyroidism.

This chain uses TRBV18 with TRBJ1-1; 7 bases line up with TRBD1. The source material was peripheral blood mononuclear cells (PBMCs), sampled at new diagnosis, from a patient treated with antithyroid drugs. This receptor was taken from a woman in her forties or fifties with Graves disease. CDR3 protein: CASSSGQARTEAFF. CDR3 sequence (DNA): TGTGCCAGCTCATCCGGACAGGCCCGCACTGAAGCTTTCTTT.